This T cell receptor beta chain originates from a study of blood T cell repertoires in COVID-19. Overall study: Samples taken during acute and convalescent COVID-19 were collected in the United States, Italy and Spain. The cDNA or gDNA used as material had been derived from T cells, B-cell-depleted T cells, or PBMCs.

A few counts support this clone. Per the authors' pipeline: Estimation of nucleated cell counts was performed using reference gene primer amplification. Clones were sequenced by immunoSEQ multiplex PCR, and TCRdb holds only the in-frame ones, with some missing. V, J and clone size were drawn from that table, and D and trimming were deduced from the DNA. This sample has fewer than 40,000 clones, with 88% found just once. J was trimmed by 4 bases and V by 2 bases; bases with no gene match: 2. CDR3 length equals 14 residues. Germline V gene lookup returns CDR1 MNHEY and CDR2 SVGAGI. The V call is TRBV6-5, the J call TRBJ1-5; 7 bases line up with TRBD1. Sequencing was done on a sample of peripheral blood. The TCR was taken from a woman in her 70s with active COVID-19. The CDR3 coding sequence is TGTGCCAGCAGTTACGCACAGGGGAATCAGCCCCAGCATTTT. Translating it yields CASSYAQGNQPQHF.